What follows are 31 T cell receptor beta chains derived from one specimen sequenced in a study of blood T cell repertoires in COVID-19. The assay was immunoSEQ multiplex PCR, and TCRdb's table has in-frame clones only and misses some. Seen here are about 230,000 clones, 65% to 90% observed once, and the top ten hold 1.4%. The sample comprised peripheral blood. These receptor sequences come from a woman aged 40 to 50 who had recovered from COVID-19.

This clone came up a few times. V gene TRBV9 combines with J gene TRBJ1-2, with 8 bases aligning to TRBD1. Germline V gene sequence: CDR1 SGDLS, CDR2 YYNGEE. With 0 bases clipped from V and 3 bases from J, the junction kept 7 bases outside the gene matches. The CDR3 consists of 16 residues. DNA of the CDR3: TGTGCCAGCAGCGTAGAGGCAGGGGGCGCGGACTATGGCTACACCTTC. Its protein product is CASSVEAGGADYGYTF.

The J gene is TRBJ1-1, the V gene TRBV6-6; no firm D call. The CDR3 runs to 13 residues. V shed 5 bases and J shed 7 bases, with 14 bases lying between them. CDR1 MNHNY and CDR2 SVGAGI come from the germline V gene (reference sequence). CDR3 amino acids: CASSTTLAFEAFF. The CDR3 coding sequence is TGTGCCAGCAGTACGACATTGGCCTTTGAAGCTTTCTTT.

The chain is built from TRBV7-2 and TRBJ1-5; D gene uncertain. The V end was cut by 4 bases, the J end by 9 bases, with 10 bases between. Germline V lookup: CDR1 SGHTA, CDR2 FQGNSA. This CDR3 is built from 12 residues. The CDR3 DNA sequence: TGTGCCAGCAGCTATGCTCAGTTGCCCCAGCATTTT. This sequence encodes CASSYAQLPQHF.

V and J are TRBV19 and TRBJ1-5; 9 nucleotides agree with TRBD1. The junction had 8 bases not matched to a gene; V was cut back by 8 bases and J by 9 bases. Germline CDR1 LNHDA, CDR2 SQIVND (reference sequence). This CDR3 has 13 amino acids. This chain's CDR3 is CASGGTGSWPQHF. For the CDR3, the DNA is TGTGCCAGTGGAGGGACAGGGAGCTGGCCCCAGCATTTT.

The chain uses TRBV18 and TRBJ1-1; D not certain. The germline CDR1 and CDR2 sequences are KGHSH and LQKENI. The CDR3 is made up of 14 amino acids. Trimming took off 3 bases at V and 2 bases at J, with 10 bases between the two ends. CDR3 in amino acids: CASSPRLDNTEAFF. The DNA of the CDR3 is TGTGCCAGCTCACCCAGGTTGGATAACACTGAAGCTTTCTTT.

The rearrangement joins TRBV18 to TRBJ1-1; 7 nucleotides match TRBD1. Germline V gene lookup returns CDR1 KGHSH and CDR2 LQKENI. Trimming removed 1 base from V and 0 bases from J; junction bases left unmatched: 2. The CDR3 has 15 residues. Written as DNA, the CDR3 is TGTGCCAGCTCACCACAGGGACAGCTGAACACTGAAGCTTTCTTT. This sequence encodes CASSPQGQLNTEAFF.

This clone was seen a single time. The V and J genes are TRBV6-6 and TRBJ2-5, with TRBD1 matching over 8 bases. Looked up from germline, CDR1 is MNHNY and CDR2 is SVGAGI (reference sequence). CDR3 length: 15 residues. Trimming took 2 bases from V and 1 from J; bases not matched to a gene: 3. The CDR3 spells CASSYDRGLQETQYF. CDR3 nucleotides: TGTGCCAGCAGTTACGACAGGGGCCTCCAAGAGACCCAGTACTTC.

This clone was seen a single time. This chain uses TRBV7-2 with TRBJ2-6; no firm D call. There are 15 residues in the CDR3. Germline V gene data show CDR1 as SGHTA and CDR2 as FQGNSA. V lost 4 bases and J 0 bases, leaving 7 bases between the germline ends. CDR3 loop: CASSSHSSGANVLTF. CDR3 nucleotide sequence: TGTGCCAGCAGCTCCCATAGCTCTGGGGCCAACGTCCTGACTTTC.

This clone has just one count. V gene TRBV27 combines with J gene TRBJ2-1, with TRBD2 matching 8 bases. V lost 5 bases, J lost 12 bases, and 15 bases stayed unmatched. This CDR3 comprises 15 residues. Germline-derived CDR1 and CDR2 are MNHEY and SMNVEV (reference sequence). This CDR3 reads CASSISGALPGAQFF. CDR3 in DNA: TGTGCCAGCAGTATTAGCGGGGCTTTACCGGGGGCGCAGTTCTTC.

As concerns this clone: Other nucleotide sequences in the sample specify the same CDR3. The rearrangement uses TRBV12-3 or TRBV12-4 and TRBJ2-7; tentatively, D is TRBD1 (5 bases). Trimming removed 2 bases from V and 3 bases from J, with 5 bases in between. The CDR3 runs 12 residues. This CDR3 reads CASSLQGYEQYF. The CDR3 nucleotides read TGTGCCAGCAGTTTACAGGGCTACGAGCAGTACTTC.

The chain employs TRBV19 and TRBJ2-1; 16 bases are shared with TRBD2. With 5 bases clipped from V and 6 bases from J, the junction kept 13 bases outside the gene matches. The V gene's germline CDR1 is LNHDA and CDR2 SQIVND (reference sequence). CDR3 size: 19 residues. The CDR3 DNA follows: TGTGCCAGTAGTCACGAGGGGACTAGCGGGGGGGCCCGGTCCAATGAGCAGTTCTTC. It translates to CASSHEGTSGGARSNEQFF.

This clone was counted between two and nine times. The gene calls are TRBV28 and TRBJ1-3; 9 bases agree with TRBD1. The CDR3 is 15 amino acids. Germline trimming cut 3 bases from V and 3 bases from J; bases unmatched to any gene: 3. From germline, CDR1 is MDHEN and CDR2 SYDVKM. The CDR3 coding sequence is TGTGCCAGCAGTTTGTGGGGACAGGGTGGAAACACCATATATTTT. Amino acids: CASSLWGQGGNTIYF.

The chain recombines TRBV4-1 with TRBJ2-1, with 16 bases matching TRBD2. J lost 7 bases, V lost 1 base, and 7 bases had no gene match. The CDR3 length is 18 residues. Germline V lookup: CDR1 MGHRA, CDR2 YSYEKL. The CDR3 is CASSQVDLGLAGGNEQFF. The CDR3 coding sequence is TGCGCCAGCAGCCAAGTTGACTTGGGACTAGCGGGGGGGAATGAGCAGTTCTTC.

The rearrangement links TRBV23-1 to TRBJ2-7; 11 bases match TRBD2. TRBV23-1 is labeled an ORF, and its function is uncertain. V was clipped by 8 bases and J by 3 bases; unmatched bases: 6. CDR3 length: 14 residues. CDR3 in amino acids: CASPTGLAVYEQYF. The CDR3 region has the DNA TGCGCCAGCCCTACGGGACTAGCGGTCTACGAGCAGTACTTC.

The rearrangement joins TRBV5-4 to TRBJ2-7; possible D gene TRBD1, 5 bases. V shed 0 bases and J shed 3 bases, with 13 bases lying between them. Germline V gene lookup returns CDR1 SGHNT and CDR2 YYREEE (reference sequence). The CDR3 runs 15 residues. The CDR3 DNA is TGTGCCAGCAGCTTGGTAGGGGATTTAGGCTACGAGCAGTACTTC. It encodes CASSLVGDLGYEQYF.

The J gene is TRBJ2-2, the V gene TRBV19; 7 bases are shared with TRBD1. V shed 7 bases, J shed 3 bases, and the junction held 8 bases outside the gene matches. The CDR3 covers 15 residues. In germline, CDR1 is LNHDA, CDR2 SQIVND (reference sequence). Written as DNA, the CDR3 is TGTGCCAGTAACTCGGCAGGGGGTTACACCGGGGAGCTGTTTTTT. This codes for CASNSAGGYTGELFF.

CDR3 nucleotide sequence: TGTGCCAGCAGTCTGGGCGGGACCCCGCGGAATTCACCCCTCCACTTT. It codes for CASSLGGTPRNSPLHF. This chain links TRBV3-1 (or the pseudogene TRBV3-2) with TRBJ1-6; tentatively, D is TRBD1 (5 bases). CDR3 length equals 16 residues. The V end was cut by 6 bases, the J end by 7 bases, with 19 bases between. The germline V gene has CDR1 LGHDT and CDR2 YNNKEL (reference sequence).

The rearrangement links TRBV29-1 to TRBJ1-2; no clear D gene. Per germline, CDR1 SQVTM and CDR2 ANQGSEA. The CDR3 spans 11 residues. Trimming took off 2 bases at V and 8 bases at J, with 9 bases between the two ends. The CDR3 is CSVERAGGYTF. Written as DNA, the CDR3 is TGCAGCGTTGAACGCGCGGGCGGCTACACCTTC.

The V gene is TRBV21-1, the J gene TRBJ1-6. TRBV21-1 has pseudogene status. The CDR3 sequence is 18 residues long. CDR3 sequence: CASTKKGEGEEGNSPLHF. DNA of the CDR3: TGTGCCAGCACCAAAAAGGGAGAAGGGGAGGAAGGCAATTCACCCCTCCACTTT.

This clone was found once. This rearrangement joins TRBV4-3 to TRBJ1-5; D call uncertain. The CDR3 has 15 residues. V was shortened by 0 bases and J by 6 bases, with 12 bases between the two germline ends. From germline, CDR1 is LGHNA and CDR2 YSLEER. The CDR3 is CASSQDISPVQPQHF. CDR3 sequence (DNA): TGCGCCAGCAGCCAAGATATTTCGCCGGTTCAGCCCCAGCATTTT.

The V and J genes are TRBV24-1 and TRBJ2-2, with 10 bases matching TRBD2. The CDR3 extends over 16 amino acids. Trimming removed 3 bases from V and 1 base from J; junction bases left unmatched: 1. Per germline, CDR1 KGHDR and CDR2 SFDVKD. For the CDR3, the DNA is TGTGCCACCAGTGATACTAGCGGGGTGAACACCGGGGAGCTGTTTTTT. Amino acid sequence: CATSDTSGVNTGELFF.

The J gene is TRBJ2-3, the V gene TRBV18; 10 nucleotides match TRBD2. Germline CDR1 KGHSH, CDR2 LQKENI. V shed 3 bases and J 6 bases; nucleotides not matched to a gene: 6. There are 15 residues in the CDR3. CDR3 DNA: TGTGCCAGCTCACCCCTAGCGGGGGACGTGGATACGCAGTATTTT. This codes for CASSPLAGDVDTQYF.

This clone was counted between two and nine times. J is TRBJ2-1 and V is TRBV5-1; 8 nucleotides match TRBD2. Germline CDR1 SGHRS, CDR2 YFSETQ. J lost 8 bases, V lost 3 bases, and 7 bases had no gene match. The CDR3 totals 14 residues. Here the CDR3 reads CASSWAGGFDEQFF. CDR3 in DNA: TGCGCCAGCAGCTGGGCGGGGGGCTTCGATGAGCAGTTCTTC.

The gene calls are TRBV4-3 and TRBJ1-2; D gene ambiguous. Germline loops: CDR1 LGHNA, CDR2 YSLEER. With 0 bases removed from V and 2 bases from J, the gap between germline ends came to 10 bases. The CDR3 covers 15 residues. The CDR3 reads CASSQEPRPNYGYTF. CDR3 coding DNA: TGCGCCAGCAGCCAAGAACCCAGGCCAAACTATGGCTACACCTTC.

V gene TRBV28 combines with J gene TRBJ2-4; possibly TRBD1 for D (7 bases). The CDR3 is made up of 14 amino acids. Trimming took off 7 bases at V and 2 bases at J, with 12 bases between the two ends. Germline CDR1 MDHEN, CDR2 SYDVKM. CDR3: CASTPGGPKNIQYF. CDR3 sequence (DNA): TGTGCCAGCACCCCAGGGGGGCCCAAAAACATTCAGTACTTC. Full variable domain (missing parts from reference TRBV28 and TRBJ2-4): DVKVTQSSRYLVKRTGEKVFLECVQDMDHENMFWYRQDPGLGLRLIYFSYDVKMKEKGDIPEGYSVSREKKERFSLILESASTNQTSMYLCASTPGGPKNIQYFGAGTRLSVL.

The rearrangement links TRBV3-1 (or the pseudogene TRBV3-2) to TRBJ1-4; D is possibly TRBD1 (5 bases). V lost 4 bases and J 8 bases, leaving 14 bases between the germline ends. This CDR3 spans 14 amino acids. Per the germline V gene, CDR1 is LGHDT and CDR2 is YNNKEL (reference sequence). CDR3 protein: CASSPQGLEEKLFF. CDR3 nucleotide sequence: TGTGCCAGCAGCCCCCAGGGTCTGGAAGAAAAACTGTTTTTT.

As concerns this clone: The sample contains more than one DNA sequence encoding this CDR3. The gene calls are TRBV7-9 and TRBJ1-2, with 9 bases lining up with TRBD1. Germline trimming cut 2 bases from V and 5 bases from J; bases unmatched to any gene: 3. Germline V gives CDR1 SEHNR, CDR2 FQNEAQ (reference sequence). The CDR3 is made up of 14 amino acids. The CDR3 DNA follows: TGTGCCAGCAGCTTACCTGGGACAGGGTATGGCTACACCTTC. Translated: CASSLPGTGYGYTF.

The chain uses TRBV6-6 and TRBJ1-1; a weak D match, TRBD1 (5 bases). Germline-derived CDR1 and CDR2 are MNHNY and SVGAGI (reference sequence). The ends were cut back, 5 bases at V and 1 base at J, with 11 bases in the middle. CDR3 length equals 14 residues. The DNA for the CDR3 is TGTGCCAGCAGTGACCTGACAGAGAACACTGAAGCTTTCTTT. As protein: CASSDLTENTEAFF.

V and J are TRBV11-1 and TRBJ2-3; maybe TRBD1 (5 bases). The CDR3 totals 15 residues. CDR1 and CDR2 (germline): SGHAT, FQDESV (reference sequence). V was cut by 2 bases and J by 2 bases, with 11 bases left in between. In nucleotides, the CDR3 is TGTGCCAGCAGCTTAAGGCAGGGAAACACAGATACGCAGTATTTT. This sequence encodes CASSLRQGNTDTQYF.

This clone was counted between two and nine times. The genes are TRBV10-3 and TRBJ1-1, with D maybe TRBD1 (5 bases). The CDR3 runs to 15 residues. Per the germline V gene, CDR1 is ENHRY and CDR2 is SYGVKD. Trimming removed 0 bases at V and 0 bases at J, with 8 bases between. The DNA for the CDR3 is TGTGCCATCAGTGAGTCGACAGTTCTGAACACTGAAGCTTTCTTT. Translating gives CAISESTVLNTEAFF.

This chain links TRBV28 with TRBJ2-7; 10 positions match TRBD1. J was trimmed by 6 bases and V by 7 bases; bases with no gene match: 6. Germline values: CDR1 MDHEN, CDR2 SYDVKM. CDR3 length: 13 amino acids. CDR3 sequence: CASIPGQGFEQYF. The CDR3 DNA sequence: TGTGCCAGCATTCCGGGACAGGGGTTCGAGCAGTACTTC.